This T cell receptor (beta chain) was observed in a study of OX40 agonist ivuxolimab in advanced cancers. The study, taken as a whole, reports: The authors also found low normalized T-cell clonal expansion in some nonresponders. At 0.1 to 3.0 mg/kg, CD4+ and CD8+ blood T cells expanded clonally by week 6. On average, CD8+ T cells showed a greater number of expanded clones than CD4+.

Method: immunoSEQ multiplex PCR; TCRdb's copy keeps in-frame clones and lacks some. The sample shows tens of thousands of clones, 80% to 90% of them seen only once. Notes on this clone: Its matching antigen is unknown.

The clonotype was recovered from an adult with an advanced solid tumor such as melanoma, head and neck, liver or kidney cancer. The sample in question was CD4+ or CD8+ T cells sorted from blood, obtained in a trial of the OX40 agonist ivuxolimab.

CDR3 residues: CASSESKTGEETQYF. DNA of the CDR3: TGCGCCAGCAGTGAGTCGAAGACAGGGGAAGAGACCCAGTACTTC. This chain links TRBV10-1 with TRBJ2-5, with TRBD1 matching 8 bases. Germline loops: CDR1 WNHNN, CDR2 SYGVQD (reference sequence). The CDR3 loop spans 15 amino acids. Germline trimming cut 0 bases from V and 3 bases from J; bases unmatched to any gene: 3.